This TCR beta chain was sequenced during a study of CXCR3-negative and CXCR3-positive naive CD8 T cells. Study-wide results and limits: CXCR3-negative naive cells had less hydrophobic TRB CDR3s than did CXCR3-positive naive cells.

Through 5' RACE with UMI labels, the TRB cDNA libraries were prepared. TCRdb re-called the 5' RACE reads; every CDR3 protein appears as one record, without DNA. The listing records 85,000 to 90,000 distinct CDR3 sequences. With respect to this clonotype: The antigen is not known.

Germline V gene sequence: CDR1 SEHNR, CDR2 FQNEAQ (reference sequence). The CDR3 consists of 12 residues. The chain couples TRBV7-9 to TRBJ2-7. The TCR sequence derives from a human donor in good health. Some clones in this sample may be carry-over from other donors' samples. Sequenced material: naive CXCR3+ CD8+ T cells from blood. Stated subset: CD45RO-CCR7+CD27+CD95- naive CD8+ T cells expressing CXCR3 (TNR3+). The CDR3 sequence: CASSPVLPEQYF.